This record concerns one TCR beta chain sequence. Its target antigen remains unknown. No much larger clone exists at a distance of one base, and base qualities are not known. The data are from a study of response to subunit inactivated influenza vaccine (dated by TCRdb to 2017 to 2018). Background on the whole study: To follow how T cells responded to a trivalent subunit inactivated influenza vaccine, the researchers relied on deep quantitative profiling of the T cell receptor repertoire. The research as a whole found: According to the authors, only a limited number of new T cells may be recruited by each seasonal influenza vaccination.

V gives up 0 bases and J gives up 6 bases, and the segment between their germline ends measures 8 bases. From its cysteine to its phenylalanine, the CDR3 spans 14 amino acids. The DNA shown is the 42-base CDR3, in frame from base 1. CDR1 and CDR2 (SGHAT, FQNNGV) derive from the germline V gene. The library was made by RT-PCR. Sequencing instrument: Illumina HiSeq 2500. TCRdb trimmed public reads at Q25 via fastp, called clones via MiXCR and kept in-frame beta chains. Every CDR3 protein is listed once, alongside the most common genes and DNA of its rows. Within this sample are hundreds of thousands of distinct CDR3 sequences, with roughly 11% of them counted one time only. Together, the top ten hold approximately 12% of the sample. What this sample's time point label stands for: 45 days after influenza vaccine administration.

This material consisted of PBMCs from blood, taken roughly 45 days after vaccination. The clonotype was recovered from a man in his fifties who received an inactivated influenza vaccine. Donor details come from another sample of the same person, matched by shared clones. The chain uses TRBV11-2 and TRBJ2-2; perhaps TRBD2 is the D gene, with 5 bases matching. The base sequence is TGTGCCAGCAGCTTAGATCTACTAGCCGGGGAGCTGTTTTTT. Translated, it gives CASSLDLLAGELFF.